Listed here are 31 T cell receptor beta chains from one sample, sequenced in a study of blood T cell repertoires in COVID-19. TCRdb's copy holds only in-frame clones and misses some; the assay was immunoSEQ multiplex PCR. The sample includes approximately 120,000 clones, under 85% seen only once; the top ten take 15% to 20%. What was sequenced was PBMCs or T cells enriched from blood (not recorded which). The receptors derive from a man under 40 who had recovered from COVID-19.

J is TRBJ2-4 and V is TRBV13, with D possibly TRBD2 on 6 matching bases. The CDR3 sequence is 14 residues long. Trimming took 5 bases from V and 5 from J, leaving 13 bases between them. Per the germline V gene, CDR1 is PRHDT and CDR2 is FYEKMQ (reference sequence). CDR3 amino acids: CASSLMTRQNIQYF. The CDR3 DNA reads as TGTGCCAGCAGCCTCATGACTAGACAAAACATTCAGTACTTC.

The chain carries TRBV6-5 and TRBJ1-3; D possibly corresponds to TRBD1 (6 bases). This CDR3 comprises 14 residues. Germline values: CDR1 MNHEY, CDR2 SVGAGI. Trimming took off 0 bases at V and 7 bases at J, with 10 bases between the two ends. CDR3 bases: TGTGCCAGCAGTTACTCTCTGGGGGCGAACACCATATATTTT. Its translation is CASSYSLGANTIYF.

This rearrangement joins TRBV4-1 to TRBJ2-1; 7 nucleotides line up with TRBD1. From germline, CDR1 is MGHRA and CDR2 YSYEKL. The junction had 11 bases not matched to a gene; V was cut back by 3 bases and J by 15 bases. This CDR3 contains 13 residues. This CDR3 is CASSHTSQDRRFF. CDR3 nucleotide sequence: TGCGCCAGCAGCCATACCTCCCAGGACAGGCGGTTCTTC.

This clone was seen a handful of times. This chain links TRBV10-3 with TRBJ2-7, with D unresolved. This CDR3 comprises 12 residues. V dropped 3 bases and J dropped 0 bases, with 3 bases sitting between them. CDR1 and CDR2 (germline): ENHRY, SYGVKD. The CDR3 here is CAISDSSYEQYF. DNA for the CDR3: TGTGCCATCAGTGACAGCTCCTACGAGCAGTACTTC.

This clone appeared a single time. This chain joins TRBV4-1 and TRBJ2-3; D may be TRBD1 (5 bases). The V end lost 4 bases, the J end lost 6 bases, and 20 bases lay between the germline ends. This CDR3 is built from 16 residues. CDR1 is MGHRA, CDR2 YSYEKL, per germline. This chain's CDR3 is CASSPGRAFSGDTQYF. CDR3 in DNA: TGCGCCAGCAGCCCAGGTCGGGCTTTCTCAGGGGATACGCAGTATTTT.

This chain connects TRBV9 to TRBJ2-3, with 7 bases fitting TRBD2. Looked up from germline, CDR1 is SGDLS and CDR2 is YYNGEE. The CDR3 runs to 16 residues. V lost 5 bases and J lost 4; bases outside the gene matches: 13. CDR3 sequence reads: CASRYRWRLAPDTQYF. The CDR3 nucleotides are TGTGCCAGCAGGTATCGTTGGCGACTAGCCCCAGATACGCAGTATTTT. The full variable domain, rest sourced from reference TRBV9 and TRBJ2-3, is DSGVTQTPKHLITATGQRVTLRCSPRSGDLSVYWYQQSLDQGLQFLIQYYNGEERAKGNILERFSAQQFPDLHSELNLSSLELGDSALYFCASRYRWRLAPDTQYFGPGTRLTVL.

This clone turned up a few times. The chain couples TRBV2 to TRBJ2-7; 9 bases align to TRBD1. CDR1 is SNHLY and CDR2 is FYNNEI in the germline V gene. J was trimmed by 2 bases and V by 1 base; bases with no gene match: 0. This CDR3 contains 14 residues. CDR3 in amino acids: CASSEGTGAYEQYF. In DNA, the CDR3 is TGTGCCAGCAGTGAAGGGACAGGGGCCTACGAGCAGTACTTC.

This sequence joins TRBV15 and TRBJ2-1; 7 nucleotides line up with TRBD2. Germline CDR1 reads LNHNV; CDR2 reads YYDKDF (reference sequence). J lost 8 bases, V lost 0 bases, and 10 bases had no gene match. The CDR3 is made up of 16 amino acids. CDR3 bases: TGTGCCACCAGCAGAGATAGGACTAGTCTCTCCCATGAGCAGTTCTTC. It codes for CATSRDRTSLSHEQFF.

Here the CDR3 DNA reads TGTGCCATCAGTGATCAGGTCCTGAACTATGGCTACACCTTC. Translation gives CAISDQVLNYGYTF. V and J are TRBV10-3 and TRBJ1-2; D is ambiguous. The CDR3 runs to 14 residues. Germline CDR1 is ENHRY and CDR2 is SYGVKD. V was trimmed by 3 bases and J by 2 bases, leaving 10 bases between them.

The chain is built from TRBV29-1 and TRBJ1-2, with TRBD1 identical over 12 bases. CDR1 and CDR2 from the germline V gene are SQVTM and ANQGSEA. The CDR3 has 13 amino acids. J was trimmed by 4 bases and V by 7 bases; bases with no gene match: 4. The CDR3 sequence is CSGGTGGLYGYTF. The CDR3, as DNA: TGCAGCGGAGGGACAGGGGGCCTCTATGGCTACACCTTC.

On this clone: One end of the junction varies from germline; a read error may be responsible. The genes are TRBV12-5 and TRBJ2-4; TRBD2 matches 8 bases. CDR3 length: 12 amino acids. CDR1 is LGHNT, CDR2 FRNRAP, per germline. The CDR3 DNA is TGTGCTAGTGGTTCGCTAGCGGGCCTTTATGACTTC. Translating gives CASGSLAGLYDF.

The CDR3 loop is CASSPRDRDYGYTF. The CDR3 DNA reads TGTGCCAGCAGCCCCCGGGACAGGGACTATGGCTACACCTTC. The chain links TRBV11-2 to TRBJ1-2; TRBD1 matches 9 bases. J lost 3 bases, V lost 5 bases, and 4 bases had no gene match. The CDR3 spans 14 residues. Germline V gives CDR1 SGHAT, CDR2 FQNNGV.

The V and J genes are TRBV15 and TRBJ2-7; D is unresolved. V was clipped by 0 bases and J by 3 bases, with 9 bases between them. CDR3 size: 14 residues. The germline gives CDR1 LNHNV, CDR2 YYDKDF (reference sequence). This CDR3 reads CATSRDRVGYEQYF. The CDR3 bases are TGTGCCACCAGCAGAGATCGTGTCGGCTACGAGCAGTACTTC.

The rearrangement joins TRBV18 to TRBJ2-3, with 7 bases that match TRBD1. V shed 3 bases, J shed 3 bases, and the junction held 3 bases outside the gene matches. Germline CDR1 is KGHSH and CDR2 is LQKENI. The CDR3 has 14 amino acids. For the CDR3, the DNA is TGTGCCAGCTCACCCGCAGGGGGAACAGATACGCAGTATTTT. Translating it yields CASSPAGGTDTQYF.

This chain uses TRBV2 with TRBJ2-3; TRBD2 aligns across 7 bases. With V trimmed by 4 bases and J by 2 bases, 9 bases remained unmatched. The V gene's germline CDR1 is SNHLY and CDR2 FYNNEI. This CDR3 has 16 residues. CDR3 DNA sequence: TGTGCCAGCAGTGTAATGGGCGGGGGAAACACAGATACGCAGTATTTT. This encodes CASSVMGGGNTDTQYF.

The chain carries TRBV19 and TRBJ2-3; TRBD2 aligns across 9 bases. The V and J ends lost 2 bases and 2 bases, in that order; junction bases with no gene match: 5. The germline gives CDR1 LNHDA, CDR2 SQIVND (reference sequence). This CDR3 region has 16 residues. The CDR3: CASSIIAGGPTDTQYF. The CDR3 DNA follows: TGTGCCAGTAGTATAATTGCGGGGGGGCCCACAGATACGCAGTATTTT.

The chain employs TRBV5-1 and TRBJ2-5, with TRBD1 matching over 8 bases. Germline trimming cut 2 bases from V and 3 bases from J; bases unmatched to any gene: 6. This CDR3 contains 15 residues. Germline V gene lookup returns CDR1 SGHRS and CDR2 YFSETQ. In nucleotides, the CDR3 is TGCGCCAGCAGCTTTGGGGGACAGGCAAAAGAGACCCAGTACTTC. Its translation is CASSFGGQAKETQYF.

This chain connects TRBV6-2 or TRBV6-3 to TRBJ1-1, with a weak D call TRBD1 (6 bases). Germline V CDR1 and CDR2: MNHEY, SVGEGT. The CDR3 covers 17 residues. Trimming removed 2 bases from V and 0 bases from J, with 16 bases in between. Here the CDR3 reads CASSYETGLGMNTEAFF. In DNA form, the CDR3 reads TGTGCCAGCAGTTACGAAACAGGGTTGGGGATGAACACTGAAGCTTTCTTT.

The chain recombines TRBV10-1 with TRBJ2-3, with D maybe TRBD1 (5 bases). V dropped 3 bases and J dropped 3 bases, with 7 bases sitting between them. Germline V gene sequence: CDR1 WNHNN, CDR2 SYGVQD (reference sequence). The CDR3 spans 13 residues. The CDR3 loop is CASSEGATDTQYF. The CDR3, as DNA: TGCGCCAGCAGTGAAGGGGCGACAGATACGCAGTATTTT.

V gene TRBV10-2 combines with J gene TRBJ2-1; TRBD2 might be the D (6 bases). Trimming shortened V by 7 bases and J by 1 base, and 17 bases separated the two germline ends. The CDR3 loop spans 16 amino acids. Germline CDR1 WSHSY, CDR2 SAAADI. CDR3 loop: CASTRPSSGSYNEQFF. Here the CDR3 DNA reads TGCGCCAGCACCCGGCCCAGTAGCGGATCCTACAATGAGCAGTTCTTC.

The genes are TRBV5-4 and TRBJ2-3, with TRBD2 as a possible D gene (5 bases). CDR3 length: 16 residues. The ends were cut back, 4 bases at V and 0 bases at J, with 15 bases in the middle. Germline V lookup: CDR1 SGHNT, CDR2 YYREEE (reference sequence). CDR3 sequence: CASSREYDTSTDTQYF. CDR3 in DNA: TGTGCCAGCAGCCGGGAATACGATACTAGCACAGATACGCAGTATTTT. Together with reference TRBV5-4 and TRBJ2-3, the CDR3 gives the full variable domain: ETGVTQSPTHLIKTRGQQVTLRCSSQSGHNTVSWYQQALGQGPQFIFQYYREEENGRGNFPPRFSGLQFPNYSSELNVNALELDDSALYLCASSREYDTSTDTQYFGPGTRLTVL.

V and J are TRBV6-4 and TRBJ1-2, with D unclear. The CDR3 is made up of 13 amino acids. Germline V gene data show CDR1 as MRHNA and CDR2 as SNTAGT. The ends were cut back, 2 bases at V and 8 bases at J, with 12 bases in the middle. The CDR3 sequence: CASSDEAGSGYTF. DNA of the CDR3: TGTGCCAGCAGTGACGAGGCGGGTTCGGGCTACACCTTC.

The chain joins TRBV19 to TRBJ2-7; TRBD2 matches 13 bases. With V trimmed by 4 bases and J by 6 bases, 6 bases remained unmatched. The CDR3 runs to 15 residues. Germline lookup yields CDR1 LNHDA and CDR2 SQIVND (reference sequence). In DNA, the CDR3 is TGTGCCAGTAGTACTCGGACTAGCGGGAGAGGCGAGCAGTACTTC. Protein product: CASSTRTSGRGEQYF.

This CDR3 reads CASSPGTSGSRRETQYF. The CDR3 region has the DNA TGTGCCAGCTCCCCCGGGACTAGCGGGAGCCGACGGGAGACCCAGTACTTC. The genes are TRBV18 and TRBJ2-5; 14 bases align to TRBD2. CDR1 is KGHSH, CDR2 LQKENI, per germline. CDR3 length: 17 residues. V dropped 6 bases and J dropped 5; count of bases not matched to a gene: 11.

As regards this clone: This may stem from a read error, because a much larger clone lies one nucleotide away. The same CDR3 arises from other DNA sequences in this sample as well. In nucleotides, the CDR3 is TGTGCCAGCAGCCCCGACAGCAACTATGGCTACACCTTC. Protein: CASSPDSNYGYTF. This sequence joins TRBV7-2 and TRBJ1-2, with D perhaps TRBD1 (5 bases). The CDR3 covers 13 residues. Germline assignment: CDR1 SGHTA and CDR2 FQGNSA. Trimming left V 5 bases short and J 2 bases short, with 9 bases between.

The V and J genes are TRBV11-1 and TRBJ2-3; a possible D gene is TRBD2 (6 bases). The germline CDR1 and CDR2 sequences are SGHAT and FQDESV (reference sequence). V shed 5 bases and J shed 7 bases, with 16 bases lying between them. This CDR3 region has 14 residues. CDR3 loop: CASSRDLTGNTQYF. The CDR3 DNA follows: TGTGCCAGCAGCCGGGACTTAACCGGGAATACGCAGTATTTT.

The chain joins TRBV3-1 (or the pseudogene TRBV3-2) to TRBJ1-1; possible D gene TRBD1, 6 bases. The germline V gene has CDR1 LGHDT and CDR2 YNNKEL (reference sequence). CDR3 length equals 15 residues. Trimming removed 0 bases from V and 5 bases from J, with 13 bases in between. The CDR3 nucleotides read TGTGCCAGCAGCCAAGAAGGGTGGACAGTAACTGAAGCTTTCTTT. As protein: CASSQEGWTVTEAFF.

The chain combines TRBV12-5 with TRBJ1-1; TRBD1 aligns across 7 bases. From germline, CDR1 is LGHNT and CDR2 FRNRAP. The CDR3 totals 16 residues. V dropped 0 bases and J dropped 2; count of bases not matched to a gene: 6. The CDR3 loop reads CASGLVLGGTNTEAFF. Written as DNA, the CDR3 is TGTGCTAGTGGTTTGGTACTAGGGGGCACTAACACTGAAGCTTTCTTT. Variable domain in full (rest from reference TRBV12-5 and TRBJ1-1): DARVTQTPRHKVTEMGQEVTMRCQPILGHNTVFWYRQTMMQGLELLAYFRNRAPLDDSGMPKDRFSAEMPDATLATLKIQPSEPRDSAVYFCASGLVLGGTNTEAFFGQGTRLTVV.

The chain uses TRBV29-1 and TRBJ2-4; a possible D gene is TRBD1 (6 bases). CDR3 size: 13 residues. Germline CDR1 reads SQVTM; CDR2 reads ANQGSEA. V lost 7 bases and J lost 6, with 16 bases in between. The CDR3 nucleotides read TGCAGCGGGACACAGGGCTATAGAAACATTCAGTACTTC. Translating it yields CSGTQGYRNIQYF.

The rearrangement uses TRBV6-6 and TRBJ2-7, with TRBD2 matching over 8 bases. The CDR3 spans 14 residues. V gave up 5 bases and J gave up 3 bases; unmatched junction bases: 6. CDR1 and CDR2 from the germline V gene are MNHNY and SVGAGI (reference sequence). The chain's CDR3 is CASSPRGGIYEQYV. The CDR3 nucleotides read TGTGCCAGCAGTCCTCGGGGGGGGATCTACGAGCAGTACGTC.

The rearrangement uses TRBV25-1 and TRBJ1-2; D remains ambiguous. V gave up 4 bases and J gave up 0 bases, with 15 bases separating them. The germline CDR1 and CDR2 sequences are MGHDK and SYGVNS. The CDR3 contains 16 residues. CDR3 sequence: CASSGSRGPTNYGYTF. The CDR3 nucleotides read TGTGCCAGCAGTGGATCTCGAGGTCCTACTAACTATGGCTACACCTTC.